Sequencing of this T cell receptor beta chain was carried out in a study of response to subunit inactivated influenza vaccine. Regarding the study as a whole: It was the authors' suggestion that each seasonal influenza vaccination recruits few new T cells.

This clonotype was detected a few times. Its antigen remains unknown. Germline assignment: CDR1 MDHEN and CDR2 SYDVKM. The CDR3 has 15 amino acids. J was trimmed by 2 bases and V by 6 bases; bases with no gene match: 7. In TCRdb, the RT-PCR reads were re-called with MiXCR into one record per CDR3 protein. The sample shows about 650,000 distinct CDR3 sequences, 13% to 15% of them seen only once. Material: PBMCs from blood, obtained approximately 15 days before vaccination. The source of this sequence is a middle-aged man who received an inactivated influenza vaccine. The chain has TRBV28 and TRBJ2-7, with 10 bases fitting TRBD1. CDR3 in amino acids: CASRWDRGMTYEQYF. The CDR3 bases are TGTGCCAGCAGGTGGGACAGGGGAATGACCTACGAGCAGTACTTC.